A selection of T cell receptor beta chains follows, all from one sample in a study of shared clonotypes between healthy human individuals. The protocol was immunoSEQ multiplex PCR, while the TCRdb copy is restricted to in-frame clones and leaves out a portion. In the table there are some 1.5 million clones, roughly 95% of which are singletons. Sequenced sample: naive CD4+ T cells sorted from blood. All receptors derive from a man younger than 40 in good health. The CDR3 runs from the conserved cysteine through the conserved F or W. D genes are given only for firm matches. The listing skips clone size in some rows; elsewhere it reads once, few, many or a size class.

J: TRBJ1-1
size: .
V: TRBV7-9
D: .
DNA: TGTGCCAGCAGCTTATCCGAGGATTTCTTT
CDR3: CASSLSEDFF

J: TRBJ2-5
size: .
V: TRBV11-2
D: TRBD2
DNA: TGTGCCAGCAGCTTAGGGGCTAGCGGGAGAGAGACCCAGTACTTC
CDR3: CASSLGASGRETQYF

J: TRBJ2-1
size: once
V: TRBV29-1
D: .
DNA: TGCAGCGTTCGACGGGGGGACAGCACCTCCTACAATGAGCAGTTCTTC
CDR3: CSVRRGDSTSYNEQFF

J: TRBJ2-1
size: .
V: TRBV4-3
D: TRBD2
DNA: TGCGCCAGCAGCCAAGAGGGTAGCGGGAGGAACAATGAGCAGTTCTTC
CDR3: CASSQEGSGRNNEQFF

J: TRBJ2-1
size: .
V: TRBV7-2
D: .
DNA: TGTGCCAGCAGCCCACGCCGGGACCACAACAATGAGCAGTTCTTC
CDR3: CASSPRRDHNNEQFF

J: TRBJ1-3
size: .
V: TRBV28
D: .
DNA: TGTGCCAGCAGTTTAGGAACACTTTCAGGAAACACCATATATTTT
CDR3: CASSLGTLSGNTIYF

J: TRBJ1-3
size: .
V: TRBV28
D: .
DNA: TGTGCCAGCCGGGAGCTCTCTGGAAACACCATATATTTT
CDR3: CASRELSGNTIYF

J: TRBJ1-1
size: .
V: TRBV15
D: .
DNA: TGTGCCACCAGCAGGGGGAGTTTGGAAGCTTTCTTT
CDR3: CATSRGSLEAFF

J: TRBJ2-2
size: .
V: TRBV11-3
D: .
DNA: TGTGCCAGCAGCTTGGGCAGGGCGAACACCGGGGAGCTGTTTTTT
CDR3: CASSLGRANTGELFF

J: TRBJ2-7
size: .
V: TRBV6-6
D: TRBD1
DNA: TGTGCCAGCACCAGGACAGGGTTTCCCCACGAGCAGTACTTC
CDR3: CASTRTGFPHEQYF

J: TRBJ2-3
size: .
V: TRBV15
D: .
DNA: TGTGCCACCAGCAGACTTGGGCCAGTGCGCACAGATACGCAGTATTTT
CDR3: CATSRLGPVRTDTQYF

J: TRBJ1-1
size: .
V: TRBV5-1
D: TRBD1
DNA: TGCGCCAGCAGCTGGTCCGGGACAGGTAACACTGAAGCTTTCTTT
CDR3: CASSWSGTGNTEAFF

J: TRBJ2-7
size: .
V: TRBV14
D: TRBD2
DNA: TGTGCCAGCAGCCAAGGAAAGAGGACTAGCGGGACTTACGAGCAGTACTTC
CDR3: CASSQGKRTSGTYEQYF

J: TRBJ2-1
size: .
V: TRBV9
D: .
DNA: TGTGCCAGCAGCGTCGACCGACAGGACCAGCAGTTCTTC
CDR3: CASSVDRQDQQFF

J: TRBJ2-5
size: .
V: TRBV7-9
D: .
DNA: TGTGCCAGCAGCCGAGCGTCGGGCGAAGAGACCCAGTACTTC
CDR3: CASSRASGEETQYF

J: TRBJ2-1
size: .
V: TRBV27
D: .
DNA: TGTGCCAGCAGTTTAGAGTCGAGAACGCGTGCTCAGTTCTTC
CDR3: CASSLESRTRAQFF

J: TRBJ2-7
size: .
V: TRBV6-1
D: .
DNA: TGTGCCAGCGGCCTAGGCCACCAAACCTACGAGCAGTACTTC
CDR3: CASGLGHQTYEQYF

J: TRBJ1-2
size: .
V: TRBV30
D: .
DNA: TGTGCCTGTCACGGGGGATACGGCTACACCTTC
CDR3: CACHGGYGYTF

J: TRBJ2-7
size: .
V: TRBV10-1
D: TRBD1
DNA: TGCGCCAGCAGTGAGTCGCGTTTCGAGGCGACAGGGCCCTACGAGCAGTACTTC
CDR3: CASSESRFEATGPYEQYF

J: TRBJ2-7
size: .
V: TRBV7-7
D: TRBD2
DNA: TGTGCTAGCAGCTTAGATTCTAGCGGGAGATACGAGCAGTACTTC
CDR3: CASSLDSSGRYEQYF

J: TRBJ2-1
size: .
V: TRBV5-5
D: .
DNA: TGTGCCAGCAGCCGATTAAGTCGAACCTCTAGCAATGAGCAGTTCTTC
CDR3: CASSRLSRTSSNEQFF

J: TRBJ2-4
size: .
V: TRBV14
D: .
DNA: TGTGCCAGCAGCCAGCGTGACAGATTAGCCAAAAACATTCAGTACTTC
CDR3: CASSQRDRLAKNIQYF

J: TRBJ2-1
size: .
V: TRBV27
D: TRBD2
DNA: TGTGCCAGCAGTGCCCCTAGCGGGAGTTCCAATGAGCAGTTCTTC
CDR3: CASSAPSGSSNEQFF

J: TRBJ2-7
size: .
V: TRBV18
D: .
DNA: TGTGCCAGCTCCCCCGGATTCCCCTACGAGCAGTACTTC
CDR3: CASSPGFPYEQYF

J: TRBJ2-6
size: .
V: TRBV6-5
D: .
DNA: TGTGCCAGCAGTTCGCGACAGACAGCTGGGGCCAACGTCCTGACTTTC
CDR3: CASSSRQTAGANVLTF

J: TRBJ2-6
size: once
V: TRBV28
D: .
DNA: TGTGCCAGCAGTTTAATTACACCCTCTGGGGCCAACGTCCTGACTTTC
CDR3: CASSLITPSGANVLTF

J: TRBJ2-1
size: once
V: TRBV4-1
D: TRBD2
DNA: TGCGCCAGCAGCACCCGGACTAGCAGTTACTACAATGAGCAGTTCTTC
CDR3: CASSTRTSSYYNEQFF

J: TRBJ2-7
size: .
V: TRBV2
D: TRBD2
DNA: TGTGCCAAGCCGGGACTAGCGGGAGACGAGCAGTACTTC
CDR3: CAKPGLAGDEQYF

J: TRBJ2-2
size: .
V: TRBV9
D: .
DNA: TGTGCCAGCAGCGAGGGGGTAAACACCGGGGAGCTGTTTTTT
CDR3: CASSEGVNTGELFF

J: TRBJ2-7
size: .
V: TRBV28
D: TRBD1
DNA: TGTGCCAGCAGGGGGACAGTTCCCTTTAGGAGCTCCTACGAGCAGTACTTC
CDR3: CASRGTVPFRSSYEQYF